These 29 T cell receptor beta chains share one sample of origin, sequenced in a study of CD8 T cells in Susac syndrome. Random hexamers were used to reverse transcribe roughly 0.45 to 1 ug of RNA. TCRdb passed the immunoSEQ multiplex PCR reads through MiXCR, listing each CDR3 protein once. Among about 150,000 distinct CDR3 sequences listed, about 90% were seen once. The sequenced sample was CD4+ T cells from PBMCs. These receptors were obtained from a human donor in good health.

This chain connects TRBV6-1 to TRBJ2-5; D perhaps matches TRBD2 (6 bases). Trimming shortened V by 5 bases and J by 2 bases, and 24 bases separated the two germline ends. From germline, CDR1 is MNHNS and CDR2 SASEGT. The CDR3 is made up of 18 amino acids. The CDR3 spells CASSTTTMAAGSQETQYF. The DNA for the CDR3 is TGTGCCAGCAGTACCACAACTATGGCGGCGGGGTCACAAGAGACCCAGTACTTC.

The genes are TRBV24-1 and TRBJ1-4, with 9 bases lining up with TRBD1. The J segment lost 11 bases and the V segment lost 3 bases, leaving 9 bases of the junction unmatched. The CDR3 spans 15 residues. Germline CDR1 reads KGHDR; CDR2 reads SFDVKD. Here the CDR3 reads CATSDPGTGTGKLFF. The CDR3 nucleotides read TGTGCCACCAGTGATCCTGGGACAGGGACCGGTAAACTGTTTTTT.

The chain uses TRBV7-2 and TRBJ1-5; D gene unclear. The CDR3 loop spans 12 amino acids. From germline, CDR1 is SGHTA and CDR2 FQGNSA. V lost 0 bases, J lost 9 bases, and 6 bases lay in between. The CDR3 DNA sequence: TGTGCCAGCAGCTTAGCAGGATTGCCCCAGCATTTT. This gives the protein CASSLAGLPQHF.

The rearrangement uses TRBV6-4 and TRBJ1-5; TRBD1 matches at 8 bases. The germline gives CDR1 MRHNA, CDR2 SNTAGT. V gave up 6 bases and J gave up 8 bases; unmatched junction bases: 9. CDR3 length: 14 amino acids. This CDR3 is CASSPTGGTEPQHF. The CDR3 nucleotides are TGTGCCAGCAGCCCAACAGGGGGGACGGAGCCCCAGCATTTT.

The V gene is TRBV7-7, the J gene TRBJ2-2; D is possibly TRBD2 (6 bases). Germline CDR1 is SSHAT and CDR2 is FNYEAQ (reference sequence). The CDR3 length is 14 residues. CDR3 protein: CASGGDLNTGELFF. The CDR3 DNA reads TGTGCTAGCGGCGGAGACCTGAACACCGGGGAGCTGTTTTTT.

CDR3 coding DNA: TGTGCCAGCAGCTTACGAGGGGACAGGGGGTCGCCTAATGAAAAACTGTTTTTT. It yields the protein CASSLRGDRGSPNEKLFF. The chain joins TRBV7-9 to TRBJ1-4; the match to TRBD1 covers 11 bases. Germline V gives CDR1 SEHNR, CDR2 FQNEAQ (reference sequence). V shed 2 bases and J 3 bases; nucleotides not matched to a gene: 8. The CDR3 is 18 amino acids. Full variable domain (missing parts from reference TRBV7-9 and TRBJ1-4): DTGVSQNPRHKITKRGQNVTFRCDPISEHNRLYWYRQTLGQGPEFLTYFQNEAQLEKSRLLSDRFSAERPKGSFSTLEIQRTEQGDSAMYLCASSLRGDRGSPNEKLFFGSGTQLSVL.

The chain uses TRBV5-1 and TRBJ1-4; D gene ambiguous. V lost 2 bases to trimming and J lost 4 bases, with 6 bases between them. The CDR3 is made up of 13 amino acids. Germline V gene data show CDR1 as SGHRS and CDR2 as YFSETQ. The CDR3 region is CASSFGLNEKLFF. The CDR3, as DNA: TGCGCCAGCAGCTTCGGCCTTAATGAAAAACTGTTTTTT.

This clonotype was detected only once. This rearrangement joins TRBV9 to TRBJ1-2; a weak D match, TRBD1 (5 bases). CDR3 length: 13 amino acids. Germline V CDR1 and CDR2: SGDLS, YYNGEE. V lost 3 bases and J 1 base, leaving 7 bases between the germline ends. The CDR3 nucleotides read TGTGCCAGCAGCGCGGGGCTTAACTATGGCTACACCTTC. Its protein is CASSAGLNYGYTF.

The rearrangement joins TRBV2 to TRBJ2-7; 7 bases map to TRBD1. This CDR3 has 14 amino acids. Germline V gives CDR1 SNHLY, CDR2 FYNNEI. V lost 8 bases and J lost 9; bases outside the gene matches: 16. The CDR3 here is CASHSGQPTPGQYF. CDR3 DNA sequence: TGTGCCAGCCACTCGGGACAGCCGACCCCCGGGCAGTACTTC.

The genes are TRBV6-5 and TRBJ2-1; no clear D. CDR3 length: 13 residues. Germline V lookup: CDR1 MNHEY, CDR2 SVGAGI. V shed 7 bases and J shed 2 bases, with 9 bases lying between them. This chain's CDR3 is CASTKGTYNEQFF. The CDR3 nucleotides are TGTGCCAGCACCAAGGGTACCTACAATGAGCAGTTCTTC.

The chain carries TRBV5-1 and TRBJ2-2; 7 bases map to TRBD2. Germline CDR1 reads SGHRS; CDR2 reads YFSETQ. With 4 bases clipped from V and 0 bases from J, the junction kept 6 bases outside the gene matches. The CDR3 runs 16 residues. CDR3 DNA: TGCGCCAGCAGCCCTTTGGCGGGGGCGAACACCGGGGAGCTGTTTTTT. It encodes CASSPLAGANTGELFF.

This clonotype has only one observation. This rearrangement joins TRBV25-1 to TRBJ1-1; D ambiguous. This CDR3 has 11 amino acids. V was clipped by 0 bases and J by 9 bases, with 5 bases between them. Germline V CDR1 and CDR2: MGHDK, SYGVNS. For the CDR3, the DNA is TGTGCCAGCAGTGAATACCAGAAAGCTTTCTTT. Protein product: CASSEYQKAFF.

The chain uses TRBV20-1 and TRBJ2-3; the D gene is possibly TRBD2 (7 bases). The CDR3 is 14 residues long. Germline V CDR1 and CDR2: DFQATT, SNEGSKA (reference sequence). Trimming left V 6 bases short and J 6 bases short, with 19 bases between. CDR3 in DNA: TGCAGTGCCGGAGGCGGGGGCTCCCCCGATACGCAGTATTTT. Translating gives CSAGGGGSPDTQYF.

V and J are TRBV28 and TRBJ2-5; 8 bases align to TRBD1. Looked up from germline, CDR1 is MDHEN and CDR2 is SYDVKM. V shed 4 bases, J shed 2 bases, and the junction held 6 bases outside the gene matches. The CDR3 runs 15 residues. The CDR3 DNA sequence: TGTGCCAGCAGTTCCATGACAGGGGAGCAAGAGACCCAGTACTTC. It specifies CASSSMTGEQETQYF.

The J gene is TRBJ2-7, the V gene TRBV29-1; D uncertain. V lost 6 bases, J lost 2 bases, and 8 bases lay in between. Germline V gives CDR1 SQVTM, CDR2 ANQGSEA. CDR3 length equals 11 residues. The CDR3 DNA is TGCAGCGTCGCGGAAGCCTACGAGCAGTACTTC. Translated: CSVAEAYEQYF.

The V call is TRBV7-2, the J call TRBJ2-7; D is ambiguous. Looked up from germline, CDR1 is SGHTA and CDR2 is FQGNSA. The CDR3 totals 14 residues. With 4 bases removed from V and 3 bases from J, the gap between germline ends came to 13 bases. CDR3 sequence reads: CASSSWGPRYEQYF. CDR3 in DNA: TGTGCCAGCAGCTCTTGGGGTCCACGCTACGAGCAGTACTTC. Looking up the rest from reference TRBV7-2 and TRBJ2-7 gives the full variable domain: GAGVSQSPSNKVTEKGKDVELRCDPISGHTALYWYRQSLGQGLEFLIYFQGNSAPDKSGLPSDRFSAERTGGSVSTLTIQRTQQEDSAVYLCASSSWGPRYEQYFGPGTRLTVT.

CDR3 DNA: TGTGCCAGCAGTCCCCTAGGGCAGGGGGGCAACGAGCAGTACTTC. Translation gives CASSPLGQGGNEQYF. This chain joins TRBV2 and TRBJ2-7, with a tentative D call TRBD1 (7 bases). This CDR3 contains 15 residues. Germline V gene data show CDR1 as SNHLY and CDR2 as FYNNEI. Trimming cost V 5 bases and J 5 bases, with 19 bases left between them.

This clonotype showed up just once. The rearrangement uses TRBV5-4 and TRBJ2-2; D assignment may be TRBD1 or TRBD2 (5 bases each). The CDR3 sequence is 16 residues long. V lost 0 bases, J lost 1 base, and 10 bases lay in between. Germline-derived CDR1 and CDR2 are SGHNT and YYREEE (reference sequence). CDR3 sequence reads: CASSLGGSRNTGELFF. In DNA form, the CDR3 reads TGTGCCAGCAGCTTGGGGGGGTCGAGGAACACCGGGGAGCTGTTTTTT.

The rearrangement uses TRBV12-3 or TRBV12-4 and TRBJ1-3; no clear D gene. CDR3 length: 13 amino acids. The V gene lost 6 bases and the J gene lost 0 bases, with 6 bases spanning the gap. CDR3 loop: CASSVTSGNTIYF. As DNA, the CDR3 is TGTGCCAGCAGCGTGACCTCTGGAAACACCATATATTTT.

In this sample, this clonotype turned up once. The chain employs TRBV28 and TRBJ2-1; D possibly corresponds to TRBD2 (6 bases). Trimming left V 7 bases short and J 0 bases short, with 13 bases between. CDR3 size: 15 residues. Germline lookup yields CDR1 MDHEN and CDR2 SYDVKM. CDR3 residues: CASKYGGSSYNEQFF. CDR3 sequence (DNA): TGTGCCAGCAAGTATGGGGGGTCCTCCTACAATGAGCAGTTCTTC.

This chain joins TRBV29-1 and TRBJ1-4; perhaps TRBD1 as D (5 bases). The CDR3 totals 12 residues. The V gene's germline CDR1 is SQVTM and CDR2 ANQGSEA. The ends were cut back, 4 bases at V and 7 bases at J, with 10 bases in the middle. The CDR3 DNA reads as TGCAGCGTTGTTGGTGGGGGTGAAAAACTGTTTTTT. Translated: CSVVGGGEKLFF. The variable domain in full, completed from reference TRBV29-1 and TRBJ1-4, reads SAVISQKPSRDICQRGTSLTIQCQVDSQVTMMFWYRQQPGQSLTLIATANQGSEATYESGFVIDKFPISRPNLTFSTLTVSNMSPEDSSIYLCSVVGGGEKLFFGSGTQLSVL.

V and J are TRBV29-1 and TRBJ1-1, with no clear D. Trimming pared 7 bases from V and 6 bases from J, leaving 15 bases between. CDR1 and CDR2 from the germline V gene are SQVTM and ANQGSEA. There are 12 residues in the CDR3. The CDR3 loop reads CSAVPWDAEAFF. The CDR3 DNA reads as TGCAGCGCCGTGCCTTGGGATGCTGAAGCTTTCTTT. Together with reference TRBV29-1 and TRBJ1-1, the CDR3 gives the full variable domain: SAVISQKPSRDICQRGTSLTIQCQVDSQVTMMFWYRQQPGQSLTLIATANQGSEATYESGFVIDKFPISRPNLTFSTLTVSNMSPEDSSIYLCSAVPWDAEAFFGQGTRLTVV.

The V and J genes are TRBV5-1 and TRBJ2-1; 7 bases align to TRBD2. After removal of 1 base from V and 2 bases from J, the junction contained 6 bases not matched to a gene. Germline V gene sequence: CDR1 SGHRS, CDR2 YFSETQ. CDR3 length equals 16 residues. DNA of the CDR3: TGCGCCAGCAGCTTGAACCCTAGCGGAACCTACAATGAGCAGTTCTTC. Translation: CASSLNPSGTYNEQFF.

The chain uses TRBV28 and TRBJ2-5; D is undetermined. Trimming took off 7 bases at V and 3 bases at J, with 9 bases between the two ends. The CDR3 contains 12 residues. Germline values: CDR1 MDHEN, CDR2 SYDVKM. The CDR3 DNA is TGTGCCAGCAAAACCCCAAAAGAGACCCAGTACTTC. Translated, it gives CASKTPKETQYF.

Here the CDR3 DNA reads TGTGCCAGCAGTTATACAGGGGGGACCAACACCGGGGAGCTGTTTTTT. Translating gives CASSYTGGTNTGELFF. The chain carries TRBV7-3 and TRBJ2-2, with 8 bases lining up with TRBD1. V dropped 6 bases and J dropped 2; count of bases not matched to a gene: 8. CDR1 SGHTA and CDR2 FQGTGA come from the germline V gene. The CDR3 extends over 16 amino acids.

This rearrangement joins TRBV7-9 to TRBJ2-5; perhaps TRBD2 as D (5 bases). Trimming took off 6 bases at V and 2 bases at J, with 16 bases between the two ends. The germline V gene has CDR1 SEHNR and CDR2 FQNEAQ (reference sequence). This CDR3 region has 15 residues. CDR3 protein: CASSYRGIGQETQYF. As DNA, the CDR3 is TGTGCCAGCAGTTACAGAGGGATTGGGCAAGAGACCCAGTACTTC.

The chain combines TRBV5-1 with TRBJ1-1; D remains ambiguous. V shed 1 base and J shed 2 bases, with 9 bases lying between them. The CDR3 has 14 residues. Germline assignment: CDR1 SGHRS and CDR2 YFSETQ. DNA for the CDR3: TGCGCCAGCAGCTTGCCACATATTAACACTGAAGCTTTCTTT. Translated, it gives CASSLPHINTEAFF.

The chain recombines TRBV28 with TRBJ2-5; tentatively, D is TRBD2 (7 bases). This CDR3 has 15 residues. Between the trimmed V and J ends, which lost 4 bases and 5 bases, there was a span of 17 bases. Germline loops: CDR1 MDHEN, CDR2 SYDVKM. CDR3 protein: CASSSSQGAGETQYF. The DNA of the CDR3 is TGTGCCAGCAGTTCCTCACAGGGAGCGGGGGAGACCCAGTACTTC.

J is TRBJ2-3 and V is TRBV4-1, with a tentative D call TRBD2 (6 bases). The CDR3 contains 15 residues. Per germline, CDR1 MGHRA and CDR2 YSYEKL. Trimming left V 1 base short and J 4 bases short, with 12 bases between. CDR3 sequence (DNA): TGCGCCAGCAGCCAAGTCGGGAGTAGGTCAGATACGCAGTATTTT. It is translated as CASSQVGSRSDTQYF.